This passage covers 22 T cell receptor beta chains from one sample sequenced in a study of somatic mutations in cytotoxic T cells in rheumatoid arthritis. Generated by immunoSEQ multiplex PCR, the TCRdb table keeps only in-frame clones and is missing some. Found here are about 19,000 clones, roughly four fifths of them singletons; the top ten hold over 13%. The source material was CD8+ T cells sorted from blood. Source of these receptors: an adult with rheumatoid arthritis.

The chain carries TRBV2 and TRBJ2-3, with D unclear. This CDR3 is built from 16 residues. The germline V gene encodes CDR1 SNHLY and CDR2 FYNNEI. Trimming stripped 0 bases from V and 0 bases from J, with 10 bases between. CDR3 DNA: TGTGCCAGCAGTGAAGCATGGGCGGTCAGCACAGATACGCAGTATTTT. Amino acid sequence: CASSEAWAVSTDTQYF.

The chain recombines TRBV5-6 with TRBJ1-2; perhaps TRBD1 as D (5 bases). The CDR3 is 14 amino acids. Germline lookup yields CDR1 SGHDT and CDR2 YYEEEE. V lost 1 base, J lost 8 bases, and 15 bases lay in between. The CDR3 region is CASSLWSTDMGYTF. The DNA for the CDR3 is TGTGCCAGCAGCTTGTGGTCGACAGACATGGGCTACACCTTC.

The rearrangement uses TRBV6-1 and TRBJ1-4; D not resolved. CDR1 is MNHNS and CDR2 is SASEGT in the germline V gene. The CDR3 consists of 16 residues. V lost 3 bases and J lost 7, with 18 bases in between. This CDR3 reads CASSESLAGMSEKLFF. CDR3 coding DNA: TGTGCCAGCAGTGAGTCTTTGGCAGGAATGAGTGAAAAACTGTTTTTT.

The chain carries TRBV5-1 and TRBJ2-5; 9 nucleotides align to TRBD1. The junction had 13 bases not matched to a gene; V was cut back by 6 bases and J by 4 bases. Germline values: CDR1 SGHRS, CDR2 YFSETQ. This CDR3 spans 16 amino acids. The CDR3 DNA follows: TGCGCCAGCACCACCGATTGGACAGGGGTCATAGAGACCCAGTACTTC. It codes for CASTTDWTGVIETQYF.

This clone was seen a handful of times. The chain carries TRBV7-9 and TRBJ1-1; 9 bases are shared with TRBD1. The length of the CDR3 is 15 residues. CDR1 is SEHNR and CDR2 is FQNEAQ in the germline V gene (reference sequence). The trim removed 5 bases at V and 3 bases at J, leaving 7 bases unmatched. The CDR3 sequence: CASSPGTGRDTEAFF. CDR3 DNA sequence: TGTGCCAGCAGCCCCGGGACAGGGAGGGACACTGAAGCTTTCTTT. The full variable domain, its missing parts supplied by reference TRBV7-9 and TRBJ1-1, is DTGVSQNPRHKITKRGQNVTFRCDPISEHNRLYWYRQTLGQGPEFLTYFQNEAQLEKSRLLSDRFSAERPKGSFSTLEIQRTEQGDSAMYLCASSPGTGRDTEAFFGQGTRLTVV.

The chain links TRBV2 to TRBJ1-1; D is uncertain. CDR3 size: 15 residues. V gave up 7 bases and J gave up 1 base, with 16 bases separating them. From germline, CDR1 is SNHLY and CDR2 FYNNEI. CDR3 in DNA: TGTGCCAGCACCGGATTTTCCGACGGGAACACTGAAGCTTTCTTT. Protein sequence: CASTGFSDGNTEAFF.

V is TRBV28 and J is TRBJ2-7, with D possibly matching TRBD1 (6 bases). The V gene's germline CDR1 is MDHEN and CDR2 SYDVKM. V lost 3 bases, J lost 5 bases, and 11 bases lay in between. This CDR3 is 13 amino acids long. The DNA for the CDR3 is TGTGCCAGCAGTTTTGGACAGATAAACGAGCAGTACTTC. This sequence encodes CASSFGQINEQYF. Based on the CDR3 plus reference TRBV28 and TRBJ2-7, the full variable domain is DVKVTQSSRYLVKRTGEKVFLECVQDMDHENMFWYRQDPGLGLRLIYFSYDVKMKEKGDIPEGYSVSREKKERFSLILESASTNQTSMYLCASSFGQINEQYFGPGTRLTVT.

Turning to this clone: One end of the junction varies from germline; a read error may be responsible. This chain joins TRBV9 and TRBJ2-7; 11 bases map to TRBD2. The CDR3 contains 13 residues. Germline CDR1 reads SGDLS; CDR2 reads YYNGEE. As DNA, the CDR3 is TGTGCCAGCAGCACCAAGATTTCTAGCGGGAGGAACTTC. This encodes CASSTKISSGRNF. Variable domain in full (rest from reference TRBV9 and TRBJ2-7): DSGVTQTPKHLITATGQRVTLRCSPRSGDLSVYWYQQSLDQGLQFLIQYYNGEERAKGNILERFSAQQFPDLHSELNLSSLELGDSALYFCASSTKISSGRNFGPGTRLTVT.

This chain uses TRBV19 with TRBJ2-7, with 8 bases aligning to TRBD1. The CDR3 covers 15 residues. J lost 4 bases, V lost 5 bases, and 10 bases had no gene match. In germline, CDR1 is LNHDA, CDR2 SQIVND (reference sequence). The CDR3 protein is CASSVSGTGGYEQYF. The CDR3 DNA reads TGTGCCAGTAGTGTGAGCGGAACAGGGGGTTACGAGCAGTACTTC. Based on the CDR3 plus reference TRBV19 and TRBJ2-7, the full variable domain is DGGITQSPKYLFRKEGQNVTLSCEQNLNHDAMYWYRQDPGQGLRLIYYSQIVNDFQKGDIAEGYSVSREKKESFPLTVTSAQKNPTAFYLCASSVSGTGGYEQYFGPGTRLTVT.

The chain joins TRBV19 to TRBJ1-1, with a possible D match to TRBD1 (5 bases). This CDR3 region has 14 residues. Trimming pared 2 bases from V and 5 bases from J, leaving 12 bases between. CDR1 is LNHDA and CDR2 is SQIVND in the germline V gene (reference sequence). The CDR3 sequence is CASSIREGSTEAFF. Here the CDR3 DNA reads TGTGCCAGTAGTATACGGGAGGGGAGTACTGAAGCTTTCTTT.

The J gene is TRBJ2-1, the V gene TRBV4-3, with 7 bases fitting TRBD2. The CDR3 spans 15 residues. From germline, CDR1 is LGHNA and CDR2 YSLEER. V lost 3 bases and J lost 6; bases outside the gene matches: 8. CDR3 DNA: TGCGCCAGCAGCCAGGGTCTAGCGGCCCTCAATGAGCAGTTCTTC. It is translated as CASSQGLAALNEQFF.

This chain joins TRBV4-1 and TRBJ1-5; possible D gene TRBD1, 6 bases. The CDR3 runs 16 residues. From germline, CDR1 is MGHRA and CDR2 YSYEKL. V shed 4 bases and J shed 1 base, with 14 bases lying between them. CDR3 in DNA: TGCGCCAGCAGCCCCAAGGACAGTAAAAGCAATCAGCCCCAGCATTTT. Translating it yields CASSPKDSKSNQPQHF.

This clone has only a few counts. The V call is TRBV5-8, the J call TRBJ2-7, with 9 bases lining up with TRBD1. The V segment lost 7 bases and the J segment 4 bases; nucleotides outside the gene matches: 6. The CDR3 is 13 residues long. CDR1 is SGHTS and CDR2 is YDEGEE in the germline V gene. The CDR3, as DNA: TGTGCCAGCCTGACAGGGGGTCGGTACGAGCAGTACTTC. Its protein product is CASLTGGRYEQYF.

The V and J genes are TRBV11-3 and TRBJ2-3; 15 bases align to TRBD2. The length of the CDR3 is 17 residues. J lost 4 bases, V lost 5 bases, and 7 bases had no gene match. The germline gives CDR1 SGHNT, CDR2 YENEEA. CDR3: CASSPWTSGRASDTQYF. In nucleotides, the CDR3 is TGTGCCAGCAGCCCCTGGACTAGCGGGAGGGCCTCAGATACGCAGTATTTT.

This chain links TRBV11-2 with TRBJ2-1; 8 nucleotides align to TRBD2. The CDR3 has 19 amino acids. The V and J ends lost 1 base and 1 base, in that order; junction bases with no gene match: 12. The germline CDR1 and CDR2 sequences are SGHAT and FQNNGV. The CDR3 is CASSLGGGRLAESYNEQFF. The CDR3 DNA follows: TGTGCCAGCAGCTTAGGCGGGGGGAGATTAGCGGAATCCTACAATGAGCAGTTCTTC.

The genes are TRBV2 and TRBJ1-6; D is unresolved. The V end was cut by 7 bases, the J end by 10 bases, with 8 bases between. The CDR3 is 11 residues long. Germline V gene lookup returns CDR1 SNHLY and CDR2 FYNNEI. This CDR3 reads CASKGISPLHF. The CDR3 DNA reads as TGTGCCAGCAAGGGCATATCACCCCTCCACTTT. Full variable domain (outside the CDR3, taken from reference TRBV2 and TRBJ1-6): EPEVTQTPSHQVTQMGQEVILRCVPISNHLYFYWYRQILGQKVEFLVSFYNNEISEKSEIFDDQFSVERPDGSNFTLKIRSTKLEDSAMYFCASKGISPLHFGNGTRLTVT.

The CDR3: CASSLVGGGLDTQYF. The CDR3 bases are TGTGCCAGCAGCTTAGTCGGGGGAGGGTTAGATACGCAGTATTTT. The chain combines TRBV7-8 with TRBJ2-3; 7 bases fit TRBD2. The V gene end was trimmed by 1 base and the J gene end by 5 bases; junction bases not matched to a gene: 6. CDR1 and CDR2 (germline): SGHVS, FQNEAQ. This CDR3 is 15 amino acids long.

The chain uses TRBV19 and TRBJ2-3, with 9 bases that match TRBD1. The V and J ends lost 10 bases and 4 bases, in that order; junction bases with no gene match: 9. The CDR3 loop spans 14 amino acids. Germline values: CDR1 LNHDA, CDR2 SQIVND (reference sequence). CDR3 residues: CATSYRGRADTQYF. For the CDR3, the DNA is TGTGCCACCTCCTACAGGGGGCGCGCAGATACGCAGTATTTT.

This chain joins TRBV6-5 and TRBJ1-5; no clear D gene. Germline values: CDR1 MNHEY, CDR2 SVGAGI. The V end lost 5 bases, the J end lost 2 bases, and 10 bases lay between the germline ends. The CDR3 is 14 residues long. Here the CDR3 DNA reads TGTGCCAGCAGTATTGGGTCCGGCAATCAGCCCCAGCATTTT. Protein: CASSIGSGNQPQHF.

CDR3 amino acids: CASSLTGPGELFF. The CDR3 coding sequence is TGTGCCAGCAGCTTAACGGGGCCCGGGGAGCTGTTTTTT. V and J are TRBV7-3 and TRBJ2-2; a possible D gene is TRBD1 (5 bases). The ends were cut back, 0 bases at V and 6 bases at J, with 5 bases in the middle. Germline loops: CDR1 SGHTA, CDR2 FQGTGA. The CDR3 sequence is 13 residues long.

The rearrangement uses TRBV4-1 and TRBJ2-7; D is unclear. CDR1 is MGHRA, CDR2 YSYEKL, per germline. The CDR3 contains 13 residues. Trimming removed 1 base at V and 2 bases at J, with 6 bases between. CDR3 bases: TGCGCCAGCAGCCAAGGGCCCACCTACGAGCAGTACTTC. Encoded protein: CASSQGPTYEQYF.

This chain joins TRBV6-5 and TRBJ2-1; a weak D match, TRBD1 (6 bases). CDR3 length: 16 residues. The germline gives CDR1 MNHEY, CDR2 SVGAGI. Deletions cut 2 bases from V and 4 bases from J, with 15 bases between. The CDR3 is CASSYDRNGGYNEQFF. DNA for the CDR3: TGTGCCAGCAGTTACGACAGGAACGGTGGGTACAATGAGCAGTTCTTC.